What follows is one TCR beta chain and its context. The target antigen is unknown. This entry comes from a study of tumor-infiltrating lymphocytes in localized non-small cell lung cancer. Study results and limitations: TCRbeta sequencing showed higher T cell infiltration in tumors than uninvolved lung. No link was found between tumor T-cell fraction and recurrence-free survival. T-cell fraction did not differ between immunotypes IM1 and IM2.

Repertoires were generated with immunoSEQ multiplex PCR, while TCRdb's copy carries only in-frame clones and drops some. The table lists approximately 9,900 clones, over 60% of them singletons. V was cut by 4 bases and J by 5 bases, with 9 bases left in between. CDR3 size: 13 residues. Germline loops: CDR1 SNHLY, CDR2 FYNNEI. The sample was lung tumor tissue. The gene calls are TRBV2 and TRBJ1-5; D is unclear. This receptor was identified in a human donor with non-small cell lung cancer. CDR3 sequence (DNA): TGTGCCAGCAGTGTCCTGTCTGATCAGCCCCAGCATTTT. This translates into CASSVLSDQPQHF.